This T cell receptor (beta chain) was obtained from a study of T cell responses to AZD1222 COVID-19 vaccine. Study-wide findings and caveats: In a largely white British group with more females than males, clonal diversity was possibly underestimated. Samples come after the peak T cell response, not at day 14.

Second-dose groups at about 4 or about 12 weeks were pooled. To note about this clone: Antigen unknown.

Germline V lookup: CDR1 SGHNT, CDR2 YENEEA. V was shortened by 5 bases and J by 0 bases, with 14 bases between the two germline ends. The CDR3 loop spans 17 amino acids. Profiled with immunoSEQ multiplex PCR; TCRdb holds only in-frame clones, not every one. This sample carries about 150,000 clones, about 90% of them seen once, and the ten largest clones take approximately 3.9%. V usage is TRBV11-3 and J usage is TRBJ2-6; D could derive from TRBD1 or TRBD2 (5 bases each). Sequences were derived from peripheral blood, sampled 28 days after the second AZD1222 dose. This TCR was sampled from an adult who received the AZD1222 COVID-19 vaccine. CDR3 DNA: TGTGCCAGCAGCCCTGTGGGGGTCAGCTCTGGGGCCAACGTCCTGACTTTC. It codes for CASSPVGVSSGANVLTF.